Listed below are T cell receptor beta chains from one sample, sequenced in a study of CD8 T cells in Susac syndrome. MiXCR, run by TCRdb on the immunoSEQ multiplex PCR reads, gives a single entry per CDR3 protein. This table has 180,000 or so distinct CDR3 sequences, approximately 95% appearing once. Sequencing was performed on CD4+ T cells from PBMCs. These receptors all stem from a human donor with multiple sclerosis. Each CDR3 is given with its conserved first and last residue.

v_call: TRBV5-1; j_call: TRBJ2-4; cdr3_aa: CASSFGGADENIQYF
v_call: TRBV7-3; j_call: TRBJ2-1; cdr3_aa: CASSLQGSGVFF
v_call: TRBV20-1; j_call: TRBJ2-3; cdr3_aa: CSADDRGYTDTQYF
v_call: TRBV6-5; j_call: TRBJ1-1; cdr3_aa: CASRGMRMGEAFF
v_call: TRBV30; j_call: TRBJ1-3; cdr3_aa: CAWSAGNTIYF
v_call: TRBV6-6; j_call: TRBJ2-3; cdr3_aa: CASSYGGGGPDTQYF
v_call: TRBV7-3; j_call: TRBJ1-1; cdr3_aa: CASSLTAGRDTEAFF
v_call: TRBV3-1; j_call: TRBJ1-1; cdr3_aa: CASTLGALEAFF
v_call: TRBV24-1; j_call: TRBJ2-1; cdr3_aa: CATSDPASARSSYNEQFF
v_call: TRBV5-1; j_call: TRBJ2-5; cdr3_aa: CASTEITPGTQYF
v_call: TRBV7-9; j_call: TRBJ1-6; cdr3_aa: CASRGQGHSPLHF
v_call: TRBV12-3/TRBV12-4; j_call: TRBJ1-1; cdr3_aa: CASSPLQGGTEAFF
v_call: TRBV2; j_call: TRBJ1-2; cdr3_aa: CASSEPRGQLYGYTF
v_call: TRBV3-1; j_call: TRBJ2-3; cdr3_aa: CAVRAGGPIDTQYF
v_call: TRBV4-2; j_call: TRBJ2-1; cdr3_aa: CASRRTTAYNEQFF
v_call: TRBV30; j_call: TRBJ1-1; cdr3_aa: CAWTLTEAFF